Listed below are T cell receptor beta chains from one sample, sequenced in a study of blood T cell repertoires in COVID-19. Repertoires were generated with immunoSEQ multiplex PCR, while TCRdb's copy carries only in-frame clones and drops some. The repertoire holds 55,000 to 80,000 clones, roughly 80% seen once, with around 0.83% in the top ten. The sequencing input was peripheral blood. The source of these receptors is a woman in her sixties or seventies with acute or convalescent COVID-19. The CDR3 runs from the conserved cysteine through the conserved F or W. Fields, in order: clone size, J gene, V gene, D gene, CDR3 protein, CDR3 DNA. The D gene is left open where the match is weak. Size tells how often a clone was seen (once, few, many) or the class of an expanded clone, and some rows leave it out.

>NA|TRBJ1-3|TRBV9|NA
CASEGSGNTIYF
TGTGCCAGCGAGGGCTCTGGAAACACCATATATTTT
>NA|TRBJ2-7|TRBV30|TRBD1
CACHRGSYEQYF
TGTGCCTGCCACAGGGGGTCCTACGAGCAGTACTTC
>NA|TRBJ2-7|TRBV18|TRBD2
CASSYGTTAYEQYF
TGTGCCAGCTCGTACGGGACTACCGCCTACGAGCAGTACTTC
>NA|TRBJ1-4|TRBV7-9|NA
CASSHAQVATNEKLFF
TGTGCCAGCAGCCATGCCCAAGTAGCAACTAATGAAAAACTGTTTTTT
>NA|TRBJ1-5|TRBV28|NA
CASSFSIQGNQPQHF
TGTGCCAGCAGTTTCTCGATCCAGGGTAATCAGCCCCAGCATTTT
>NA|TRBJ1-5|TRBV10-3|NA
CATRSAGDSNQPQHF
TGTGCCACCCGTTCGGCGGGAGATAGCAATCAGCCCCAGCATTTT
>few|TRBJ1-2|TRBV5-6|NA
CASALIQVNYGYTF
TGTGCCAGCGCCTTAATACAGGTCAACTATGGCTACACCTTC
>NA|TRBJ1-2|TRBV15|NA
CATSRDVSAGYTF
TGTGCCACCAGCAGAGATGTTAGCGCGGGCTACACCTTC
>medium-sized|TRBJ1-1|TRBV20-1|NA
CSASHRVEAFF
TGCAGTGCTAGCCACAGGGTTGAAGCTTTCTTT
>NA|TRBJ2-1|TRBV7-9|NA
CASSLDQGPSSYNEQFF
TGTGCCAGCAGCTTAGATCAGGGGCCAAGCTCCTACAATGAGCAGTTCTTC
>few|TRBJ1-2|TRBV7-2|NA
CASSWKWQGGYGYTF
TGTGCCAGCAGCTGGAAATGGCAGGGCGGCTATGGCTACACCTTC
>NA|TRBJ2-7|TRBV5-5|NA
CASSSGTSTYEQYF
TGTGCCAGCAGCTCCGGGACTTCGACCTACGAGCAGTACTTC
>NA|TRBJ1-5|TRBV30|NA
CAWQSGNSNQPQHF
TGTGCCTGGCAGTCCGGGAATAGCAATCAGCCCCAGCATTTT
>NA|TRBJ2-1|TRBV27|TRBD2
CAIRLAGGPNEQFF
TGTGCCATCCGATTAGCGGGAGGGCCAAATGAGCAGTTCTTC
>NA|TRBJ2-5|TRBV6-6|NA
CASRDRRSYQETQYF
TGTGCCAGCAGAGACCGAAGGAGCTACCAAGAGACCCAGTACTTC